Each of the 15 T cell receptor beta chains below was sequenced from the same sample in a study of cytomegalovirus exposure and HLA in healthy donors. With 60 Vbeta and 13 Jbeta primers, the PCR was carried out. This table comes from immunoSEQ multiplex PCR, and its TCRdb copy is limited to in-frame clones, with some not included. The data hold roughly 130,000 clones, with 60% to 85% observed a single time. The sample consisted of PBMCs. Every receptor here comes from a human donor in good health.

This clone was detected a few times. The J gene is TRBJ1-1, the V gene TRBV4-1, with D possibly TRBD1 on 5 matching bases. Per germline, CDR1 MGHRA and CDR2 YSYEKL. This CDR3 has 15 amino acids. V dropped 5 bases and J dropped 0 bases, with 13 bases sitting between them. CDR3 protein: CASSFEAGLNTEAFF. CDR3 bases: TGCGCCAGCAGCTTTGAGGCAGGGCTGAACACTGAAGCTTTCTTT.

A remark on this clone: The junction shows a germline mismatch at one end, possibly a read error. This chain uses TRBV7-3 with TRBJ2-1; 12 bases match TRBD2. Per the germline V gene, CDR1 is SGHTA and CDR2 is FQGTGA. The CDR3 is 15 amino acids. The CDR3 region has the DNA TGTTCCAGCAGCTTAAGATTGGCTAGCGGGGGGGAACAGTTCTTC. Protein sequence: CSSSLRLASGGEQFF.

The sample holds one count of this clone. The DNA for the CDR3 is TGTGCCAGCAGCTGGGGGACAGGGTTGAACACTGAAGCTTTCTTT. Residues: CASSWGTGLNTEAFF. The chain is built from TRBV5-4 and TRBJ1-1; TRBD1 agrees at 9 bases. The V segment lost 3 bases and the J segment 0 bases; nucleotides outside the gene matches: 3. The CDR3 sequence is 15 residues long. Germline-derived CDR1 and CDR2 are SGHNT and YYREEE (reference sequence).

On this clone: Other nucleotide sequences from this sample produce the same CDR3. The chain couples TRBV7-9 to TRBJ1-2; 7 bases align to TRBD1. CDR1 is SEHNR and CDR2 is FQNEAQ in the germline V gene (reference sequence). There are 14 residues in the CDR3. J gave up 4 bases and V 1 base, and 3 bases lay outside the gene matches. The CDR3 loop is CASSLGTGSYGYTF. The CDR3 DNA is TGTGCCAGCAGCTTAGGGACAGGCAGCTATGGCTACACCTTC.

This chain uses TRBV27 with TRBJ2-1, with 10 bases matching TRBD1. Germline CDR1 MNHEY, CDR2 SMNVEV (reference sequence). Trimming at V came to 5 bases and at J to 3 bases, leaving 7 bases not matched to a gene. The CDR3 sequence is 16 residues long. In DNA form, the CDR3 reads TGTGCCAGCAGTGAACCCGGGACAGGGGTCTACAATGAGCAGTTCTTC. Translation gives CASSEPGTGVYNEQFF.

In its sample, this clone was seen a few times. The J gene is TRBJ1-5, the V gene TRBV2; 7 bases line up with TRBD1. V lost 2 bases, J lost 6 bases, and 4 bases stayed unmatched. The V gene's germline CDR1 is SNHLY and CDR2 FYNNEI. The CDR3 sequence is 14 residues long. The CDR3 loop is CASSERQGRQPQHF. The CDR3 bases are TGTGCCAGCAGTGAAAGACAGGGACGTCAGCCCCAGCATTTT. Based on the CDR3 plus reference TRBV2 and TRBJ1-5, the full variable domain is EPEVTQTPSHQVTQMGQEVILRCVPISNHLYFYWYRQILGQKVEFLVSFYNNEISEKSEIFDDQFSVERPDGSNFTLKIRSTKLEDSAMYFCASSERQGRQPQHFGDGTRLSIL.

J is TRBJ2-5 and V is TRBV9, with TRBD2 identical over 9 bases. Judging by the DNA end, TRBJ2-7 fits better; the J call may be wrong. There are 16 residues in the CDR3. From germline, CDR1 is SGDLS and CDR2 YYNGEE. CDR3 residues: CASSVDLSGGPYEQYF. The CDR3 DNA sequence: TGTGCCAGCAGCGTAGATCTCAGCGGGGGGCCCTACGAGCAGTACTTC.

The gene calls are TRBV7-3 and TRBJ2-3, with 11 bases aligning to TRBD1. Germline trimming cut 4 bases from V and 3 bases from J; bases unmatched to any gene: 6. The CDR3 is 16 amino acids. The germline V gene has CDR1 SGHTA and CDR2 FQGTGA. The CDR3 DNA sequence: TGTGCCAGCAGCTCCGGGACAGGGGGGAGGACAGATACGCAGTATTTT. Translating it yields CASSSGTGGRTDTQYF.

The chain carries TRBV6-5 and TRBJ2-3; 7 bases fit TRBD2. This CDR3 is built from 14 residues. V was pared by 8 bases and J by 1 base, with 6 bases of the junction left unmatched. The germline gives CDR1 MNHEY, CDR2 SVGAGI. CDR3 sequence (DNA): TGTGCCAGCTTAGGCAGCGGGGGCACAGATACGCAGTATTTT. The encoded protein is CASLGSGGTDTQYF.

The chain carries TRBV9 and TRBJ2-7; D might be TRBD2 (7 bases). The CDR3 covers 17 residues. Germline CDR1 is SGDLS and CDR2 is YYNGEE. Trimming pared 3 bases from V and 5 bases from J, leaving 24 bases between. Here the CDR3 reads CASSEGGETLRGNEQYF. CDR3 bases: TGTGCCAGCAGCGAGGGGGGGGAGACACTCCGGGGGAACGAGCAGTACTTC.

This chain joins TRBV6-1 and TRBJ2-3; 7 bases match TRBD1. Trimming removed 3 bases from V and 2 bases from J; junction bases left unmatched: 8. Germline CDR1 MNHNS, CDR2 SASEGT. The CDR3 sequence is 16 residues long. The CDR3 nucleotides read TGTGCCAGCAGTGACCGACGGGACAGCTACACAGATACGCAGTATTTT. This sequence encodes CASSDRRDSYTDTQYF.

The chain couples TRBV10-1 to TRBJ2-2; D uncertain. V lost 5 bases to trimming and J lost 3 bases, with 10 bases between them. The CDR3 runs to 14 residues. Germline CDR1 WNHNN, CDR2 SYGVQD (reference sequence). CDR3 loop: CASSQQRDTGELFF. Here the CDR3 DNA reads TGCGCCAGCAGTCAACAACGGGACACCGGGGAGCTGTTTTTT.

The J gene is TRBJ2-2, the V gene TRBV5-1; D is unresolved. Trimming removed 0 bases from V and 4 bases from J, with 7 bases in between. From germline, CDR1 is SGHRS and CDR2 YFSETQ. CDR3 length: 14 amino acids. CDR3 DNA sequence: TGCGCCAGCAGCTTGGACACCTTCACCGGGGAGCTGTTTTTT. Its translation: CASSLDTFTGELFF.

This clone occurred once. The chain combines TRBV7-8 with TRBJ2-7; TRBD1 matches 11 bases. The CDR3 has 18 amino acids. Unmatched junction bases numbered 10, after V lost 3 bases and J lost 0 bases. CDR1 is SGHVS and CDR2 is FQNEAQ in the germline V gene. This CDR3 reads CASSLGGTGGGSSYEQYF. The DNA for the CDR3 is TGTGCCAGCAGCTTGGGTGGGACAGGGGGTGGCAGCTCCTACGAGCAGTACTTC.

As to this clone: At one end, the junction sequence differs from germline, possibly due to a read error. The rearrangement uses TRBV7-9 and TRBJ1-1; TRBD1 might be the D (5 bases). Germline V gene data show CDR1 as SEHNR and CDR2 as FQNEAQ (reference sequence). The CDR3 is made up of 12 amino acids. CDR3 DNA: TGTTCCAGCAGCACTCAGGGTACTGAAGCTTTCTTT. This gives the protein CSSSTQGTEAFF.